Listed here are 9 T cell receptor beta chains from one sample, sequenced in a study of blood T cell repertoires in COVID-19. The assay was immunoSEQ multiplex PCR, and TCRdb's table has in-frame clones only and misses some. Of roughly 400,000 clones in the sample, over 75% were seen once. Sequencing was performed on peripheral blood. Receptors were obtained from a woman aged 60 to 75 with COVID-19, enrolled during active disease.

V gene TRBV7-9 combines with J gene TRBJ2-5, with D perhaps matching TRBD1 (6 bases). The CDR3 sequence is 14 residues long. Trimming stripped 4 bases from V and 1 base from J, with 10 bases between. Germline loops: CDR1 SEHNR, CDR2 FQNEAQ (reference sequence). CDR3 residues: CASSWTRGQETQYF. The CDR3 DNA reads as TGTGCCAGCAGCTGGACCAGGGGCCAAGAGACCCAGTACTTC.

The V gene is TRBV19, the J gene TRBJ1-2; a possible D gene is TRBD1 (5 bases). Germline V CDR1 and CDR2: LNHDA, SQIVND (reference sequence). The ends were cut back, 3 bases at V and 1 base at J, with 6 bases in the middle. This CDR3 spans 13 amino acids. The DNA of the CDR3 is TGTGCCAGTAGTATCAGGGATAACTATGGCTACACCTTC. This gives the protein CASSIRDNYGYTF.

The chain carries TRBV19 and TRBJ1-4; no reliable D call. Germline CDR1 reads LNHDA; CDR2 reads SQIVND (reference sequence). Trimming cost V 7 bases and J 8 bases, with 20 bases left between them. This CDR3 comprises 15 residues. The CDR3 is CASTPEGVTWEKLFF. For the CDR3, the DNA is TGTGCCAGTACCCCGGAGGGTGTTACGTGGGAAAAACTGTTTTTT.

This clone was picked up one time. J is TRBJ2-7 and V is TRBV19; 9 bases line up with TRBD2. CDR3 length: 15 residues. The trim removed 5 bases at V and 3 bases at J, leaving 8 bases unmatched. Germline V gene sequence: CDR1 LNHDA, CDR2 SQIVND (reference sequence). CDR3 amino acids: CASSFRLAGIYEQYF. The CDR3, as DNA: TGTGCCAGTAGTTTCCGGCTAGCGGGAATCTACGAGCAGTACTTC.

The J gene is TRBJ1-5, the V gene TRBV5-6; maybe TRBD1 (5 bases). Trimming pared 0 bases from V and 1 base from J, leaving 8 bases between. Per germline, CDR1 SGHDT and CDR2 YYEEEE. The CDR3 loop spans 15 amino acids. CDR3 DNA: TGTGCCAGCAGCTTGGCGGGGGGAAGCAATCAGCCCCAGCATTTT. Encoded protein: CASSLAGGSNQPQHF. Full variable domain (outside the CDR3, taken from reference TRBV5-6 and TRBJ1-5): DAGVTQSPTHLIKTRGQQVTLRCSPKSGHDTVSWYQQALGQGPQFIFQYYEEEERQRGNFPDRFSGHQFPNYSSELNVNALLLGDSALYLCASSLAGGSNQPQHFGDGTRLSIL.

V usage is TRBV7-8 and J usage is TRBJ2-7, with 12 bases aligning to TRBD2. The germline V gene has CDR1 SGHVS and CDR2 FQNEAQ. The V segment lost 5 bases and the J segment 4 bases; nucleotides outside the gene matches: 3. The CDR3 consists of 14 residues. The CDR3 region has the DNA TGTGCCAGCAGCCAAGGACTAGCGGGGTACGAGCAGTACTTC. Amino acid sequence: CASSQGLAGYEQYF.

V is TRBV9 and J is TRBJ1-6; 7 bases match TRBD1. The J segment lost 0 bases and the V segment lost 5 bases, leaving 5 bases of the junction unmatched. Germline lookup yields CDR1 SGDLS and CDR2 YYNGEE. This CDR3 has 16 amino acids. The CDR3 DNA sequence: TGTGCCAGCAGAACAGGGGTTAGCTCCTATAATTCACCCCTCCACTTT. Amino acid sequence: CASRTGVSSYNSPLHF.

A note on this clone: One end of the junction varies from germline; a read error may be responsible. The V gene is TRBV6-1, the J gene TRBJ2-3; a possible D gene is TRBD2 (6 bases). This CDR3 spans 15 amino acids. The germline V gene has CDR1 MNHNS and CDR2 SASEGT. CDR3 sequence (DNA): TGTGCCAGCAGTGAGGTGATGGGACTCACAAATACGCAGTATTTT. It codes for CASSEVMGLTNTQYF.

The V call is TRBV3-1 (or the pseudogene TRBV3-2), the J call TRBJ1-2; the match to TRBD1 covers 8 bases. The CDR3 totals 15 residues. The V gene's germline CDR1 is LGHDT and CDR2 YNNKEL (reference sequence). With 4 bases clipped from V and 2 bases from J, the junction kept 6 bases outside the gene matches. Here the CDR3 DNA reads TGTGCCAGCAGCCGACGGACAGGGATAAACTATGGCTACACCTTC. Translating gives CASSRRTGINYGYTF.